Reported below is one T cell receptor beta chain. The data originate from a study of blood T cell repertoires in COVID-19. Across the whole study: COVID-19 samples, acute and convalescent, were from the United States, Italy and Spain. T cells, B-cell-depleted T cells, or PBMCs supplied cDNA or gDNA.

Germline CDR1 reads MDHEN; CDR2 reads SYDVKM. This CDR3 region has 19 residues. V was cut by 3 bases and J by 3 bases, with 24 bases left in between. Per the authors' pipeline: How many nucleated cells were present was estimated from reference gene primer amplification. The repertoire was sequenced with immunoSEQ multiplex PCR; TCRdb's copy has only in-frame clones and lacks some. That table is the source of V, J and clone size, and D and trimming were worked out from the DNA. The sample consists of about 250,000 clones, about 85% of them appearing once. The sequence was obtained from a woman aged 60-70 years with active or convalescent COVID-19. The sequencing input was peripheral blood. This chain links TRBV28 with TRBJ2-1; D is perhaps TRBD2 (6 bases). The CDR3 DNA reads TGTGCCAGCAGTTTCTTGGTAGCGGATTCATGGGACTTCTACAATGAGCAGTTCTTC. Translation gives CASSFLVADSWDFYNEQFF.